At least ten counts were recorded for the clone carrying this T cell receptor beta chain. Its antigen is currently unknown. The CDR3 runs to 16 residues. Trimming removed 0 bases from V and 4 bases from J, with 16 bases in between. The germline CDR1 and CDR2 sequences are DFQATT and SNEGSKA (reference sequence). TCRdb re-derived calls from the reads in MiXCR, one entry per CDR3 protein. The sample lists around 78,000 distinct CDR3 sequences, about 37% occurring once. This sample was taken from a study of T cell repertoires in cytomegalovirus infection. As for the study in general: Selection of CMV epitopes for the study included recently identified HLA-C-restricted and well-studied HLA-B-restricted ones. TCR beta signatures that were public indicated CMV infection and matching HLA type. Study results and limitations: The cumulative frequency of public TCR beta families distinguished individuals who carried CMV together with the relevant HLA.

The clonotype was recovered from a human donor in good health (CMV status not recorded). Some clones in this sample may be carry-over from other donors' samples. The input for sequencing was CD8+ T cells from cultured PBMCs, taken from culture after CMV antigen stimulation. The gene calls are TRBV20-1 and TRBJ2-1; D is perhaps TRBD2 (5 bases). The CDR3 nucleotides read TGCAGTGCTAGAGATCCCCACAGCGGCGAGTACAATGAGCAGTTCTTC. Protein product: CSARDPHSGEYNEQFF.